This TCR beta chain emerged from a study of regulatory T cells in long-lasting Graves disease (dated by TCRdb to the early 2020s). About the full investigation: Newly diagnosed Graves' disease patients had taken antithyroid drugs for less than 3 months. This study used TCR sequencing and RNA sequencing of peripheral blood to compare persistent Graves' disease patients against newly diagnosed Graves' disease patients. The study was conducted in China and was registered as a clinical trial. TCR sequencing covered 13 persistent and roughly 20 newly diagnosed Graves' disease patients, around 33 samples in total. The paper as a whole reports these results and caveats: The authors acknowledged the small sample size as a limitation that may reduce accuracy. TRBV28, TRBJ1-2 and TRBJ2-5 were preferentially used in persistent disease, while TRBV20-1 and TRBJ2-1 were favored in newly diagnosed disease. Only peripheral blood was studied, because thyroid tissue, the primary lesion, was inaccessible. Lower TCR Shannon entropy and fewer highly expanded clones were observed in persistent Graves' disease patients than in newly diagnosed patients, which suggested clonal expansion. A larger number of public clonotypes was shared among persistent patients (approximately 3,000) than among newly diagnosed patients (approximately 1,000). Only the TCR beta chain was sequenced and analyzed.

This clonotype was recorded at least ten times. Its cognate antigen has yet to be identified. Base qualities are not at hand, and no much larger clone is one base apart. The germline V gene (reference sequence) provides CDR1 GTSNPN and CDR2 SVGIG. V and J are truncated by 3 bases and 7 bases respectively, leaving an intervening sequence of 10 bases. Its CDR3 holds 12 amino acids, cysteine through phenylalanine. Only the CDR3 DNA is retained, 36 bases long and in frame from the first base. The library relied on multiplex PCR. TCRdb lists the instrument as Illumina HiSeq 4000. TCR beta libraries were built with iRepertoire HTBI primers and Arm-PCR amplification of CDR3 regions. Gel purification was performed on PCR products prior to sequencing. The paper's processing steps were these. Gene usage analysis of CDR3 amino acid clonotypes relied on the roughly 60 TRBV and around 14 TRBJ segments identified across samples. COPE and FqMerger were used to merge the filtered high-quality paired reads into contigs. Contigs were aligned with BLAST to IMGT TRBV, TRBD and TRBJ reference genes, and CDR3 was defined per IMGT. Any clonotype with a frequency above 0.1% was counted as a highly expanded clone. Repertoire diversity was measured by Shannon entropy, and V-J evenness by the Gini coefficient. A clonotype found in more than one individual was treated as public. TCRdb reworked the public reads: Q25 trimming with fastp, MiXCR clone assembly, productive beta chains retained. Each CDR3 protein appears once, grouped with its most common genes and DNA. The V and J calls shown here were made by TCRdb, not taken from the authors' results. The sample table shows hundreds of thousands of distinct CDR3 sequences, and approximately 15% are seen once. Under 9% of the sample is taken by the ten largest.

The meaning of the sample's time point label: newly diagnosed GD, antithyroid drugs for less than 3 months. RNA was extracted from PBMCs in TRIzol for both TCR sequencing and RNA sequencing. The diagnosis of Graves' disease was made according to American Thyroid Association guidelines. Patients were recruited from an endocrinology department in Xi'an, China. Each patient gave approximately 9.7 milliliters of peripheral blood, collected in an EDTA anticoagulant tube. Ficoll Paque Plus density gradient separation was used to isolate PBMCs, and no additional T cell sorting was done. RNA quality was checked with an Agilent 2100 Bioanalyzer and agarose gel, and concentration with a NanoDrop 2000. These data were also filed under a second study, of T cells in Graves' hyperthyroidism and ophthalmopathy. Looking at the second paper: Stable Graves' hyperthyroidism was defined as no progression to ophthalmopathy during 18 months of follow-up. Hyperthyroidism patients were newly diagnosed, had a disease duration of under 2 months, and were aged 18 to 65 years. Exclusion was applied to patients with uncontrolled infections, other autoimmune diseases, pregnancy or lactation. Clinical symptoms, serum thyroxine and TRAb, thyroid ultrasound, and orbital computed tomography formed the basis for the diagnoses. The TCR CDR3 was subjected to a first round of RT-PCR using the HTBI primer set and the Qiagen OneStep RT-PCR kit. Most expanded thyroid clonotypes (frequency above 0.001) were also found in blood, which suggests that blood repertoires may mirror thyroid immune responses. Ophthalmopathy was separated from stable hyperthyroidism by a 13 V-J signature model, with approximately 89% sensitivity and around 81% specificity obtained in cross-validation and 80%/75% obtained in testing. During validation, the model predicted progression to ophthalmopathy a median of roughly 7.1 months ahead of onset, with around 71% sensitivity and around 72% specificity. To identify TCR V-J signatures that set the groups apart, the researchers used a discovery cohort of 100 patients, made up of 40 to 45 with Graves' ophthalmopathy and some 58 with stable Graves' hyperthyroidism. An independent validation cohort of under 20 hyperthyroidism patients and 15 or so patients who later progressed to ophthalmopathy tested prospective prediction of ophthalmopathy. The 80 to 100 discovery patients were randomly divided into training and test sets at a 7:3 ratio. Thyroid tissue and blood T-cell repertoires from six or seven Graves' hyperthyroidism patients were also compared in the study. Following sampling, methimazole starting at 30 mg daily was given to hyperthyroidism patients, and high-dose intravenous methylprednisolone was given to ophthalmopathy patients. Libraries were constructed in a second round of multiplex PCR, after which size selection and purification were carried out. The libraries were sequenced on an Illumina HiSeq2000 using paired-end 100 bp reads. SOAPnuke was used to process the raw data, throwing out any read that contained adapters or uncalled bases, had a mean Phred below 15, or lacked an exact constant-primer or identifier match. COPE v1.2.5 was used to merge the high-quality paired reads, and each unique nucleotide sequence was defined as a clonotype. Clonotypes were aligned to IMGT TRBV, TRBD and TRBJ reference segments using MiTCR v1.1. Only V-J combinations with frequency above 0.0001, covering 99% to 99.2% of repertoires, were analysed. The TCS score was defined as F50 (clonal expansion) divided by E x V (chaos), with BLOSUM62-based TCRdist calculated between CDR3 peptides within each V-J. Welch's t-statistics and random forest reduced around 510 V-J features to roughly 13, which were used in a naive Bayes classifier (R e1071). No statistical method was used to fix the sample size in advance, and group allocation was not hidden from the investigators. TCR Vbeta CDR3 sequencing of 120 to 150 peripheral blood samples (around 45 ophthalmopathy, 75 to 85 hyperthyroidism and roughly 17 progressor patients) is reported in the paper.

The sequence links TRBV30 to TRBJ2-1; the D gene cannot be named for sure. The sequenced sample was peripheral blood mononuclear cells (PBMCs), obtained at new diagnosis, from a patient treated with antithyroid drugs. The origin of this receptor is a middle-aged woman with Graves disease. Donor details come from another sample of the same person, matched by shared clones. The CDR3 region reads CAWSFDWNEQFF. The nucleotide sequence reads TGTGCCTGGAGCTTTGACTGGAATGAGCAGTTCTTC. With all but the CDR3 taken from the reference TRBV30 and TRBJ2-1 genes, the full variable domain is: SQTIHQWPATLVQPVGSPLSLECTVEGTSNPNLYWYRQAAGRGLQLLFYSVGIGQISSEVPQNLSASRPQDRQFILSSKKLLLSDSGFYLCAWSFDWNEQFFGPGTRLTVL.